The rows below give T cell receptor beta chains drawn from one sample of a study of CD8 T cells in ankylosing spondylitis. One entry per CDR3 protein results from TCRdb running MiXCR on the 5' RACE reads. The data show some 800,000 distinct CDR3 sequences, 12% seen once. The sample comprised blood, either unsorted or a sorted T cell fraction (not recorded which). The receptors stem from a male donor with ankylosing spondylitis. Both conserved end residues are part of each CDR3. Fields, in order: V gene, J gene, clone size, D gene, CDR3 DNA, CDR3 protein. A D gene is named only where the DNA matches it firmly. Clone size is stated in some rows and not others, as once, few, many or a class when expanded.

TRBV29-1	TRBJ1-3	-	-	TGCAGCGTTGAACAGGGGTACCGCACCATATATTTT	CSVEQGYRTIYF
TRBV7-3	TRBJ2-1	few	TRBD2	TGTGCCAGCAGCTTAATAGCGGGGGGCGACTACAATGAGCAGTTCTTC	CASSLIAGGDYNEQFF
TRBV7-2	TRBJ2-7	few	-	TGTGCCAGCAGCTTAACGCAGGGGTCCTACGAGCAGTACTTC	CASSLTQGSYEQYF
TRBV7-2	TRBJ2-5	-	-	TGTGCCAGCAGCCCGGGTCCTGGGCAAGAGACCCAGTACTTC	CASSPGPGQETQYF
TRBV20-1	TRBJ1-1	many	-	TGCAGTGCTATTGGAAAGCCTATGAACACTGAAGCTTTCTTT	CSAIGKPMNTEAFF
TRBV6-1	TRBJ2-5	few	-	TGTGCCAGCGGGGGTGGGGCGAGCGGGACCCAGTACTTC	CASGGGASGTQYF
TRBV6-1	TRBJ2-1	-	-	TGTGCCAGCAAAGATGGACGGGGGGCCCACAATGAGCAGTTCTTC	CASKDGRGAHNEQFF
TRBV29-1	TRBJ1-3	many	-	TGCAGCGTTGGCGGCGACCGCTCTGGAAACACCATATATTTT	CSVGGDRSGNTIYF
TRBV30	TRBJ2-1	-	TRBD2	TGTGCCTGGAGCGAGGGGAGGACTAGTTTGGACGAGCAGTTCTTC	CAWSEGRTSLDEQFF
TRBV20-1	TRBJ1-2	few	TRBD1	TGCAGTGCTTGCCGACAGGGTGACTATGGCTACACCTTC	CSACRQGDYGYTF
TRBV6-1	TRBJ2-1	-	-	TGTGCCAGCAGTGAATGGGCTATTTTTCCTGAGCAGTTCTTC	CASSEWAIFPEQFF
TRBV5-1	TRBJ2-5	few	TRBD2	TGCGCCAGCAGCCGGATAAGACTAGCGGGGTCGGAGACCCAGTACTTC	CASSRIRLAGSETQYF
TRBV28	TRBJ2-1	-	-	TGTGCCAGCAGTTCTCCCTACAGGGTGGGGAACAATGAGCAGTTCTTC	CASSSPYRVGNNEQFF
TRBV7-2	TRBJ2-1	-	-	TGTGCCAGCAGCTTTTCATCCAGCTCCTACAATGAGCAGTTCTTC	CASSFSSSSYNEQFF
TRBV29-1	TRBJ2-7	many	-	TGCAGCGTTGAGGTCCCCTCCGGCGAGCAGTACTTC	CSVEVPSGEQYF
TRBV4-1	TRBJ2-5	-	-	TGCGCCAGCAGCCAGGGCCTTTGGGAACAACAAGAGACCCAGTACTTC	CASSQGLWEQQETQYF
TRBV4-2	TRBJ2-2	few	TRBD2	TGTGCCAGCAGCTCAGTAGCGGGAGCGAGGCCCGGGGAGCTGTTTTTT	CASSSVAGARPGELFF